The present T cell receptor (beta chain) was sequenced within a study of T cell changes during pregnancy in multiple sclerosis. Trimming pared 0 bases from V and 10 bases from J, leaving 14 bases between. This CDR3 has 15 amino acids. Looked up from germline, CDR1 is SGDLS and CDR2 is YYNGEE. Some clones are missing from TCRdb's copy, which holds only in-frame ones; the method was immunoSEQ multiplex PCR. This sample has some 36,000 clones, with more than 85% found just once. This clone has just one count. The clonotype comes from a female donor with multiple sclerosis, enrolled in a pregnancy study. Source: CD4+ T cells from peripheral blood mononuclear cells, taken in the second trimester of pregnancy. The rearrangement uses TRBV9 and TRBJ1-6, with D perhaps TRBD1 (5 bases). CDR3 region: CASSVGAGLFSPLHF. The CDR3 DNA sequence: TGTGCCAGCAGCGTAGGAGCAGGGCTCTTCTCACCCCTCCACTTT.